These 10 T cell receptor beta chains were all obtained from the same sample, sequenced in a study of blood T cell repertoires in COVID-19. Sequencing was performed with immunoSEQ multiplex PCR; in TCRdb, only in-frame clones are kept and a portion is missing. Of roughly 11,000 clones listed, about 89% are singletons. The material sequenced was peripheral blood. The receptor source for this set is a woman aged 55-69 years with active COVID-19.

This clone has only one observation. V is TRBV7-9 and J is TRBJ1-4, with 8 bases aligning to TRBD1. From germline, CDR1 is SEHNR and CDR2 FQNEAQ (reference sequence). This CDR3 contains 13 residues. V trimming: 1 base; J trimming: 10 bases; junction bases outside the gene matches: 2. Here the CDR3 DNA reads TGTGCCAGCAGCTTAGGACAGGGGCTAAAACTGTTTTTT. Translation: CASSLGQGLKLFF.

This clone is a singleton in its sample. This sequence joins TRBV28 and TRBJ2-6, with D unresolved. V lost 6 bases, J lost 2 bases, and 2 bases lay in between. The CDR3 loop spans 12 amino acids. Germline V gives CDR1 MDHEN, CDR2 SYDVKM. The DNA for the CDR3 is TGTGCCAGCAGCGCTGGGGCCAACGTCCTGACTTTC. Translated: CASSAGANVLTF.

The chain employs TRBV14 and TRBJ2-2; D might be TRBD2 (5 bases). This CDR3 region has 15 residues. CDR1 is SGHDN and CDR2 is FVKESK in the germline V gene. V was clipped by 4 bases and J by 1 base, with 10 bases between them. The CDR3 bases are TGTGCCAGCAGCCCAGAAGCGGAGAACACCGGGGAGCTGTTTTTT. Translation: CASSPEAENTGELFF.

The CDR3 bases are TGTGCCAGCAGCCAAGATTCAGGGAATCAGCCCCAGCATTTT. It is translated as CASSQDSGNQPQHF. V gene TRBV3-1 (or the pseudogene TRBV3-2) combines with J gene TRBJ1-5; D perhaps matches TRBD1 (5 bases). The CDR3 totals 14 residues. The germline V gene encodes CDR1 LGHDT and CDR2 YNNKEL (reference sequence). V gave up 0 bases and J gave up 4 bases, with 7 bases separating them.

The chain links TRBV27 to TRBJ2-7; perhaps TRBD1 as D (5 bases). The V and J ends lost 3 bases and 1 base respectively, with 10 bases between them. The CDR3 is made up of 14 amino acids. CDR1 is MNHEY, CDR2 SMNVEV, per germline (reference sequence). This CDR3 is CASSFATASYEQYF. In nucleotides, the CDR3 is TGTGCCAGCAGTTTTGCGACAGCTTCCTACGAGCAGTACTTC.

The chain combines TRBV10-1 with TRBJ2-7, with 8 bases aligning to TRBD2. Germline values: CDR1 WNHNN, CDR2 SYGVQD (reference sequence). CDR3 size: 16 residues. J was trimmed by 9 bases and V by 8 bases; bases with no gene match: 21. CDR3 amino acids: CASGSLSGSSAGRQYF. The DNA for the CDR3 is TGCGCCAGCGGTTCGCTAAGCGGGAGTTCGGCTGGTCGGCAGTACTTC.

CDR3 amino acids: CASSGGGIQETQYF. The DNA for the CDR3 is TGTGCCAGCAGTGGGGGGGGAATCCAAGAGACCCAGTACTTC. This chain connects TRBV9 to TRBJ2-5; 7 bases agree with TRBD2. The germline CDR1 and CDR2 sequences are SGDLS and YYNGEE. This CDR3 spans 14 amino acids. Trimming removed 5 bases from V and 1 base from J; junction bases left unmatched: 5.

The V and J genes are TRBV2 and TRBJ2-7; TRBD2 matches 14 bases. Germline V gene data show CDR1 as SNHLY and CDR2 as FYNNEI. With V trimmed by 6 bases and J by 12 bases, 10 bases remained unmatched. The CDR3 totals 14 residues. CDR3 loop: CASRGPGLAGEVYF. The CDR3 region has the DNA TGTGCCAGCAGGGGGCCGGGACTAGCGGGAGAAGTGTACTTC.

The rearrangement uses TRBV5-1 and TRBJ1-1; the match to TRBD1 covers 8 bases. CDR3 length: 16 residues. The germline V gene has CDR1 SGHRS and CDR2 YFSETQ. J was trimmed by 3 bases and V by 0 bases; bases with no gene match: 7. CDR3 region: CASSLGTGKSDTEAFF. CDR3 nucleotide sequence: TGCGCCAGCAGCTTGGGGACAGGGAAGTCGGACACTGAAGCTTTCTTT.

This clone has only a few counts. V and J are TRBV6-5 and TRBJ1-2; TRBD1 matches at 7 bases. The CDR3 has 11 amino acids. V gave up 10 bases and J gave up 5 bases; unmatched junction bases: 4. Per the germline V gene, CDR1 is MNHEY and CDR2 is SVGAGI. CDR3 nucleotides: TGTGCCACGGTGACAGGGTATGGCTACACCTTC. It yields the protein CATVTGYGYTF.